This TCR beta chain is drawn from a study of cytotoxic CD8 clonotypes in ibrutinib-treated CLL. Background on the study: More than 9 relapsed/refractory, roughly 15 treatment-naive; roughly 18 IGHV unmutated. The study recorded mean values of about 260,000 productive templates and approximately 94,000 productive rearrangements per sample.

Worth noting for this clone: The target antigen is unknown.

V lost 4 bases and J 7 bases, leaving 15 bases between the germline ends. This CDR3 spans 14 amino acids. Germline V gene lookup returns CDR1 SGHKS and CDR2 YYEKEE (reference sequence). Clones were read by immunoSEQ multiplex PCR, and TCRdb kept only the in-frame ones, dropping some. There are about 15,000 clones in the sample; around 64% occur only once, and 12% lies in the top ten. The study, taken as a whole, reports: Clonality increased at ibrutinib response, then returned toward baseline at progression.

Specimen: PBMCs, collected before ibrutinib treatment. This TCR derives from a human donor with chronic lymphocytic leukemia. The chain links TRBV5-5 to TRBJ2-1; tentative D call: TRBD2 (5 bases). This CDR3 is CASSIDWTVNEQFF. As DNA, the CDR3 is TGTGCCAGCAGCATCGACTGGACTGTAAATGAGCAGTTCTTC.